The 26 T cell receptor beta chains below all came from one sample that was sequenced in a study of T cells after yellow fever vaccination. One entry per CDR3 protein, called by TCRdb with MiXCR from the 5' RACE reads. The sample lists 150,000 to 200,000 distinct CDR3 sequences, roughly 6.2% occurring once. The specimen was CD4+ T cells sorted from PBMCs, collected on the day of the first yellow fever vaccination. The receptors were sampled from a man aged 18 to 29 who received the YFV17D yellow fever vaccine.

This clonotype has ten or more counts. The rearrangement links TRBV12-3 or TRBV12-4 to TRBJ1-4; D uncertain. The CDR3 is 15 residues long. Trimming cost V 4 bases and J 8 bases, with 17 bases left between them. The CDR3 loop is CASSSSLPGKEKLFF. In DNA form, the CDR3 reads TGTGCCAGCAGTTCGAGCCTCCCGGGCAAAGAAAAACTGTTTTTT.

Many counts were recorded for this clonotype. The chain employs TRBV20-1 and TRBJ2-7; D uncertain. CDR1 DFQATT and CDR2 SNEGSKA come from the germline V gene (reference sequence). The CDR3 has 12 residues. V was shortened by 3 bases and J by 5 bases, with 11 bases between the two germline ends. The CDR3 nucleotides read TGCAGTGCTAGGAAAATGTCGGACGAGCAGTACTTC. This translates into CSARKMSDEQYF.

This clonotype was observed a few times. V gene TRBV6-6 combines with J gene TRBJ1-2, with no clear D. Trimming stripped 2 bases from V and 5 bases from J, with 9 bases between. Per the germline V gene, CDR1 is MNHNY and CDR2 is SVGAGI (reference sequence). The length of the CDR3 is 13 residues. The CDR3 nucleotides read TGTGCCAGCAGTTACACAACCCCATATGGCTACACCTTC. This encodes CASSYTTPYGYTF.

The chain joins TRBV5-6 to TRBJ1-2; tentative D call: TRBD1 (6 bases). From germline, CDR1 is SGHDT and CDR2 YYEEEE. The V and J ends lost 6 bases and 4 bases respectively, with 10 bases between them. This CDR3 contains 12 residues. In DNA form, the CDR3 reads TGTGCCAGCAACCAGGGGTCCTATGGCTACACCTTC. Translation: CASNQGSYGYTF.

The CDR3: CSVAAGLASGYTF. The CDR3 DNA sequence: TGCAGCGTTGCGGCAGGGTTGGCGAGTGGCTACACCTTC. V gene TRBV29-1 combines with J gene TRBJ1-2; possibly TRBD1 for D (5 bases). V lost 4 bases and J 7 bases, leaving 16 bases between the germline ends. Germline values: CDR1 SQVTM, CDR2 ANQGSEA. CDR3 length: 13 amino acids. Filled out from reference TRBV29-1 and TRBJ1-2, the complete variable domain reads SAVISQKPSRDICQRGTSLTIQCQVDSQVTMMFWYRQQPGQSLTLIATANQGSEATYESGFVIDKFPISRPNLTFSTLTVSNMSPEDSSIYLCSVAAGLASGYTFGSGTRLTVV.

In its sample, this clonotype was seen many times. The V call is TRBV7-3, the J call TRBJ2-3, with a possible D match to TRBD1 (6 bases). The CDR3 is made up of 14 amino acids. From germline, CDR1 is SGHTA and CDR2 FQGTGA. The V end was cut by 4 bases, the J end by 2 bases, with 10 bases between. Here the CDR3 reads CASSSWTVTDTQYF. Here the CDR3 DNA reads TGTGCCAGCAGCTCCTGGACAGTCACAGATACGCAGTATTTT.

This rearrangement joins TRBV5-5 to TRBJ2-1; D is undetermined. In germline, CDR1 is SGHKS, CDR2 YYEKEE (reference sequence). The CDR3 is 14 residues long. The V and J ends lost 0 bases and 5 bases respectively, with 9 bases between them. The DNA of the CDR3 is TGTGCCAGCAGCTTGGGGCCCGCTAACAATGAGCAGTTCTTC. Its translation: CASSLGPANNEQFF.

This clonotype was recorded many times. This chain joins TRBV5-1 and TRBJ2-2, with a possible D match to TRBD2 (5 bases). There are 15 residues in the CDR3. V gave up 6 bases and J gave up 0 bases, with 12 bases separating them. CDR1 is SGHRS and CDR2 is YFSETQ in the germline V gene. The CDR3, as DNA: TGCGCCAGCAATGAGGGCAGTTCGAACACCGGGGAGCTGTTTTTT. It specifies CASNEGSSNTGELFF. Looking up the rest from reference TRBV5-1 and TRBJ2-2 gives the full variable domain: KAGVTQTPRYLIKTRGQQVTLSCSPISGHRSVSWYQQTPGQGLQFLFEYFSETQRNKGNFPGRFSGRQFSNSRSEMNVSTLELGDSALYLCASNEGSSNTGELFFGEGSRLTVL.

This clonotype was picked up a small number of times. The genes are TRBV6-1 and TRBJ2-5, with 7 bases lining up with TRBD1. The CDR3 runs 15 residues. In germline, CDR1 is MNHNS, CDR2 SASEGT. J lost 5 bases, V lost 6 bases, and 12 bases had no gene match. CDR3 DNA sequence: TGTGCCAGCAGGAGGGGGCCCAGATTTGGGGAGACCCAGTACTTC. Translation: CASRRGPRFGETQYF.

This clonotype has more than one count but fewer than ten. CDR3: CASSQAHPVPDTQYF. The CDR3 nucleotides read TGCGCCAGCAGCCAAGCTCACCCGGTCCCAGATACGCAGTATTTT. The chain carries TRBV4-1 and TRBJ2-3, with D unresolved. In germline, CDR1 is MGHRA, CDR2 YSYEKL. The CDR3 has 15 residues. V lost 1 base and J lost 4, with 12 bases in between.

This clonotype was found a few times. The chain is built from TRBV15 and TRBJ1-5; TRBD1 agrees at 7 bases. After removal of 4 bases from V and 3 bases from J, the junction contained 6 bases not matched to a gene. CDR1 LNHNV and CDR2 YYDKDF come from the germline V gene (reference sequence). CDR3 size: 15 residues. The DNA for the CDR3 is TGTGCCACCAGCATGGGACAGCTTCTCAATCAGCCCCAGCATTTT. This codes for CATSMGQLLNQPQHF. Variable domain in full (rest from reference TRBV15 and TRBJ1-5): DAMVIQNPRYQVTQFGKPVTLSCSQTLNHNVMYWYQQKSSQAPKLLFHYYDKDFNNEADTPDNFQSRRPNTSFCFLDIRSPGLGDTAMYLCATSMGQLLNQPQHFGDGTRLSIL.

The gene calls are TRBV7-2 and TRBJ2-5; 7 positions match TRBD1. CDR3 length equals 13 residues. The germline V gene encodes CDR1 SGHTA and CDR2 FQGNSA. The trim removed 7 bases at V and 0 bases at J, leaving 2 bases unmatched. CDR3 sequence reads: CASTGQNQETQYF. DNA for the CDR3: TGTGCCAGCACGGGACAGAACCAAGAGACCCAGTACTTC.

The CDR3 DNA sequence: TGTGCCAGCAGCTTATTTTACACAGATACGCAGTATTTT. This sequence encodes CASSLFYTDTQYF. V gene TRBV7-3 combines with J gene TRBJ2-3; D is undetermined. The CDR3 extends over 13 amino acids. Germline-derived CDR1 and CDR2 are SGHTA and FQGTGA. The germline V and J ends were trimmed by 2 bases and 2 bases, with 5 bases remaining between them.

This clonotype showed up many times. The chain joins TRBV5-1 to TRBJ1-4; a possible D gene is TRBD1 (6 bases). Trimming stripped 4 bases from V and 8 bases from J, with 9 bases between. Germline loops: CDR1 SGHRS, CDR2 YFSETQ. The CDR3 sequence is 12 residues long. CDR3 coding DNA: TGCGCCAGCAGCCTTACAGGGGAAAAACTGTTTTTT. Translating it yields CASSLTGEKLFF.

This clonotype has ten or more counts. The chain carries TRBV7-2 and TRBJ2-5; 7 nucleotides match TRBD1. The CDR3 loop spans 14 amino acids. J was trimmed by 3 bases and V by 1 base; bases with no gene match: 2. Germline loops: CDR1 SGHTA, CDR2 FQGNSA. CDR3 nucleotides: TGTGCCAGCAGCTTAGGCGGACAGGAAGAGACCCAGTACTTC. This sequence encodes CASSLGGQEETQYF.

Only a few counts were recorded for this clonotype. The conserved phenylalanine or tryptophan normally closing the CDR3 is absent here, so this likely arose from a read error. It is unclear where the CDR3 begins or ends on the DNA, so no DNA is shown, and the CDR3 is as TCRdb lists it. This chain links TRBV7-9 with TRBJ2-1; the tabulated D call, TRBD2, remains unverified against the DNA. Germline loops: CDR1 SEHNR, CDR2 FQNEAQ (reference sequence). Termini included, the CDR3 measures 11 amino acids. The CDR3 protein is CASSSYPGLIN.

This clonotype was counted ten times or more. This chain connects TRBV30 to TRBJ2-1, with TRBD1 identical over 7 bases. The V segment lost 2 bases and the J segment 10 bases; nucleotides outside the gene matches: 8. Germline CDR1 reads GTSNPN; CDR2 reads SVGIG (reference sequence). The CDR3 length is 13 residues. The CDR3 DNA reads TGTGCCTGGAGTAGCCAGGGGGTCCGGGAGCAGTTCTTC. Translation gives CAWSSQGVREQFF.

The CDR3 DNA reads as TGTGCCAGCAGATCAGGACTGTTAAATTCACCCCTCCACTTT. As protein: CASRSGLLNSPLHF. The chain links TRBV27 to TRBJ1-6; no definite D call. CDR3 length: 14 amino acids. V lost 6 bases, J lost 7 bases, and 13 bases lay in between. CDR1 and CDR2 (germline): MNHEY, SMNVEV (reference sequence).

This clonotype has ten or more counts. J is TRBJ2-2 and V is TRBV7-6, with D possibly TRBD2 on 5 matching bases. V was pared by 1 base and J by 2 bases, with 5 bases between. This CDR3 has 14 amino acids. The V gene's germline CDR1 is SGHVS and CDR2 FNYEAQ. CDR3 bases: TGTGCCAGCAGCTTAGGGACTAACACCGGGGAGCTGTTTTTT. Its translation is CASSLGTNTGELFF.

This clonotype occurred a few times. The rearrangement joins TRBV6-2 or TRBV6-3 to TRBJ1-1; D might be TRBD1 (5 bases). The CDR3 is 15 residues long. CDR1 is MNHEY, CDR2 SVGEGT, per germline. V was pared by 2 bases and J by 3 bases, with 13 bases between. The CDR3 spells CASSYTLGRDTEAFF. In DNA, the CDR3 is TGTGCCAGCAGTTACACCCTCGGCAGGGACACTGAAGCTTTCTTT.

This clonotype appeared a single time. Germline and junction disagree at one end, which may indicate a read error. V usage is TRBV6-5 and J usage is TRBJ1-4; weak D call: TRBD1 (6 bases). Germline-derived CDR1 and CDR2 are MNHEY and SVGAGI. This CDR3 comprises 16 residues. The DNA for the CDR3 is TGTGCCCGCAGTTTGAACCAGGGGAAACGGGGTGAAAAACTGTTTTTT. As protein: CARSLNQGKRGEKLFF.

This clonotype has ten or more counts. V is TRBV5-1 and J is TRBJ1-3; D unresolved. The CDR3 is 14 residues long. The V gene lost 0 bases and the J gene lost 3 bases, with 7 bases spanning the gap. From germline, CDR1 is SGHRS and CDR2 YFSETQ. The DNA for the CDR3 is TGCGCCAGCAGCTTGGACCCGGTTGGAAACACCATATATTTT. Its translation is CASSLDPVGNTIYF.

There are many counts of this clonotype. CDR3 in DNA: TGCAGTGCTAGCGTCGCGAACACCGGGGAGCTGTTTTTT. Amino acid sequence: CSASVANTGELFF. V is TRBV20-1 and J is TRBJ2-2; D ambiguous. V was shortened by 3 bases and J by 0 bases, with 5 bases between the two germline ends. This CDR3 is 13 amino acids long. Per germline, CDR1 DFQATT and CDR2 SNEGSKA (reference sequence).

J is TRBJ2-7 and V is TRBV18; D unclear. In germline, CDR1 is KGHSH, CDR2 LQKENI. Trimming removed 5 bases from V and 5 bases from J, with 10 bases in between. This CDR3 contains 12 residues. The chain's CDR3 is CASSVSSHEQYF. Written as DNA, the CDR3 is TGTGCCAGCTCAGTAAGTTCCCACGAGCAGTACTTC.

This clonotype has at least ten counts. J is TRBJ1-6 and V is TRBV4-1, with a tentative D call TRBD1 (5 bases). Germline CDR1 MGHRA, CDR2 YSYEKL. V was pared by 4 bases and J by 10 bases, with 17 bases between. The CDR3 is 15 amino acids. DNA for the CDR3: TGCGCCAGCAGCCCCCGTTGGGGGACGGACTCACCCCTCCACTTT. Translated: CASSPRWGTDSPLHF.

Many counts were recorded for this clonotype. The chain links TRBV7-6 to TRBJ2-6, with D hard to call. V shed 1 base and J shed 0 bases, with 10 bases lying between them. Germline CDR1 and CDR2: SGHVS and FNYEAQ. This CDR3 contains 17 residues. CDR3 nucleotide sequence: TGTGCCAGCAGCTTAGTGTACTTGGGCTCTGGGGCCAACGTCCTGACTTTC. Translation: CASSLVYLGSGANVLTF.